The 14 T cell receptor beta chains reported below all come from one sample, sequenced in a study of early T cells in non-severe SARS-CoV-2 infection. TCRdb independently ran MiXCR on the 5' RACE reads; one entry per CDR3 protein. The repertoire holds tens of thousands of distinct CDR3 sequences, approximately 6% seen once, with about 8% in the top ten. Sequenced input: whole blood. These receptors all come from an adult who was a healthcare worker with PCR-confirmed SARS-CoV-2 infection or an uninfected control (not recorded which).

This clonotype has ten or more counts. V usage is TRBV10-2 and J usage is TRBJ1-6; unclear D gene. V dropped 0 bases and J dropped 9 bases, with 15 bases sitting between them. Germline V lookup: CDR1 WSHSY, CDR2 SAAADI. CDR3 size: 16 residues. The DNA for the CDR3 is TGCGCCAGCAGTGAGTCTGTCGAGGGAACTACTTCACCCCTCCACTTT. It specifies CASSESVEGTTSPLHF.

In this sample, this clonotype turned up many times. The rearrangement joins TRBV7-2 to TRBJ2-7; D gene unclear. Trimming pared 3 bases from V and 2 bases from J, leaving 8 bases between. This CDR3 region has 13 residues. Germline assignment: CDR1 SGHTA and CDR2 FQGNSA. Here the CDR3 DNA reads TGTGCCAGCAGCTTCCCGGGTGCCTACGAGCAGTACTTC. Protein sequence: CASSFPGAYEQYF.

Many counts were recorded for this clonotype. V gene TRBV2 combines with J gene TRBJ1-5; the D gene is possibly TRBD1 (5 bases). Trimming stripped 4 bases from V and 4 bases from J, with 14 bases between. The CDR3 consists of 15 residues. Germline V lookup: CDR1 SNHLY, CDR2 FYNNEI. CDR3 loop: CASSVRTGLNQPQHF. CDR3 coding DNA: TGTGCCAGCAGTGTCCGTACAGGTTTAAATCAGCCCCAGCATTTT.

This clonotype came up many times. The gene calls are TRBV5-1 and TRBJ2-1, with D uncertain. V was cut by 0 bases and J by 5 bases, with 6 bases left in between. The germline gives CDR1 SGHRS, CDR2 YFSETQ. The length of the CDR3 is 13 residues. The CDR3 DNA reads as TGCGCCAGCAGCTTGGGTCAGGACAATGAGCAGTTCTTC. Protein product: CASSLGQDNEQFF.

This clonotype was counted between two and nine times. This sequence joins TRBV7-9 and TRBJ2-2; D call uncertain. The ends were cut back, 4 bases at V and 0 bases at J, with 12 bases in the middle. CDR1 and CDR2 (germline): SEHNR, FQNEAQ (reference sequence). The CDR3 runs 16 residues. In DNA form, the CDR3 reads TGTGCCAGCAGCTCCTTCGTTGGGGCGAACACCGGGGAGCTGTTTTTT. Translation gives CASSSFVGANTGELFF.

There are many counts of this clonotype. The chain employs TRBV7-9 and TRBJ1-5; D remains ambiguous. The CDR3 consists of 16 residues. Germline CDR1 is SEHNR and CDR2 is FQNEAQ (reference sequence). The V and J ends lost 5 bases and 0 bases respectively, with 14 bases between them. The CDR3 DNA sequence: TGTGCCAGCAGCCGACTTGAGGCAAATAGCAATCAGCCCCAGCATTTT. Its protein is CASSRLEANSNQPQHF.

This chain connects TRBV27 to TRBJ2-7; 8 nucleotides align to TRBD2. Germline CDR1 and CDR2: MNHEY and SMNVEV (reference sequence). CDR3 size: 14 residues. With 3 bases clipped from V and 5 bases from J, the junction kept 6 bases outside the gene matches. Here the CDR3 reads CASSFERGLDEQYF. CDR3 nucleotides: TGTGCCAGCAGTTTCGAGCGGGGGCTCGACGAGCAGTACTTC.

Only a few counts were recorded for this clonotype. This chain joins TRBV6-2 or TRBV6-3 and TRBJ2-1; 15 bases line up with TRBD2. The CDR3 sequence is 20 residues long. The ends lost 2 bases at V and 0 bases at J; junction bases unmatched: 8. The germline gives CDR1 MNHEY, CDR2 SVGEGT. DNA for the CDR3: TGTGCCAGCAGTTACGCGGGACTAGCGGGGGGATTAAGCTCCTACAATGAGCAGTTCTTC. Protein sequence: CASSYAGLAGGLSSYNEQFF.

This clonotype appeared many times. This sequence joins TRBV6-5 and TRBJ1-5; 7 nucleotides match TRBD1. The V and J ends lost 6 bases and 2 bases, in that order; junction bases with no gene match: 4. From germline, CDR1 is MNHEY and CDR2 SVGAGI. The CDR3 has 14 amino acids. The CDR3 reads CASRTGTGNQPQHF. The DNA for the CDR3 is TGTGCCAGCAGGACCGGGACAGGCAATCAGCCCCAGCATTTT.

This clonotype occurred a few times. This chain links TRBV20-1 with TRBJ2-5; the D gene is possibly TRBD2 (6 bases). Deletions cut 6 bases from V and 9 bases from J, with 23 bases between. The length of the CDR3 is 14 residues. The V gene's germline CDR1 is DFQATT and CDR2 SNEGSKA (reference sequence). CDR3 sequence reads: CSAPPTGDLTAQYF. CDR3 nucleotide sequence: TGCAGTGCCCCCCCCACGGGGGACTTAACGGCCCAGTACTTC.

Comments on this clonotype: One base away lies a much larger clone, so this may be a sequencing read error. The rearrangement uses TRBV11-3 and TRBJ1-1; D uncertain. Deletions cut 3 bases from V and 1 base from J, with 12 bases between. The V gene's germline CDR1 is SGHNT and CDR2 YENEEA. This CDR3 spans 15 amino acids. For the CDR3, the DNA is TGTGCCAGCAGCTTTGTCGAGGTGGGGAACACTGAAGCTTTCTTT. The encoded protein is CASSFVEVGNTEAFF.

This clonotype was detected many times. The chain couples TRBV19 to TRBJ1-4, with 8 bases matching TRBD1. V lost 3 bases and J lost 14; bases outside the gene matches: 14. Germline V gives CDR1 LNHDA, CDR2 SQIVND (reference sequence). This CDR3 is 15 amino acids long. The CDR3 DNA follows: TGTGCCAGTAGTATTTCCGACAGGGGAGTTTTGGGGCTGTTTTTT. Amino acid sequence: CASSISDRGVLGLFF.

Many counts were recorded for this clonotype. The rearrangement links TRBV7-9 to TRBJ1-2; 10 bases fit TRBD1. This CDR3 has 14 residues. The germline V gene has CDR1 SEHNR and CDR2 FQNEAQ (reference sequence). Losses at the gene ends were 5 bases for V and 4 bases for J; bases not matched to a gene: 4. The CDR3: CASSRWTGGYGYTF. In nucleotides, the CDR3 is TGTGCCAGCAGCCGGTGGACAGGGGGCTATGGCTACACCTTC.

This clonotype was counted at least ten times. The chain recombines TRBV15 with TRBJ2-7, with no clear D. Between the trimmed V and J ends, which lost 0 bases and 5 bases, there was a span of 5 bases. This CDR3 contains 12 residues. Germline CDR1 reads LNHNV; CDR2 reads YYDKDF (reference sequence). The CDR3, as DNA: TGTGCCACCAGCAGAGATCACCACGAGCAGTACTTC. Protein sequence: CATSRDHHEQYF.